The sequence of this T cell receptor beta chain was determined in a study of molecular identifiers for immune sequencing clone quantification. Whole-study findings and limits: Reportedly, one cell's Jurkat TCR RNA was detected within 1,100,000 naive CD8 cells.

This CDR3 is built from 17 residues. Germline trimming cut 0 bases from V and 0 bases from J; bases unmatched to any gene: 7. Germline loops: CDR1 MNHNY, CDR2 SVGAGI (reference sequence). Sorting recovered naive CD8 T cells on a CD8+CD4-CCR7+CD45RA+ profile. Listed TCR primers and previously described methods were used for bulk TCR libraries. TCRdb re-analysed the PCR reads in MiXCR, keeping a single row per CDR3 protein. The profile shows hundreds of thousands of distinct CDR3 sequences, about 25% of them singletons. About this clonotype itself: What it binds is not known.

The sequencing input was naive CD8+ T cells from blood, with Jurkat cell RNA spiked in. Noted subset: FACS-sorted CD8+CD4-CCR7+CD45RA+ naive T cells. This chain uses TRBV6-6 with TRBJ2-5, with TRBD1 identical over 7 bases. The TCR comes from a human donor in good health. Some libraries in this study had Jurkat cell RNA spiked in. CDR3 DNA: TGTGCCAGCAGTTACTCGTTGGCCAGGGGGTACCAAGAGACCCAGTACTTC. This sequence encodes CASSYSLARGYQETQYF.